Sequencing of this T cell receptor (beta chain) was carried out in a study of ipilimumab plus nivolumab after autologous stem cell transplantation. Study as a whole: Both relapsed and primary refractory DLBCL were included.

Sequencing used immunoSEQ multiplex PCR; TCRdb keeps in-frame clones, though not all of them. There are tens of thousands of clones in the sample; about 86% occur only once, and around 5% lies in the top ten. Looked up from germline, CDR1 is LGHNA and CDR2 is YSLEER. The CDR3 totals 17 residues. J gave up 5 bases and V 0 bases, and 12 bases lay outside the gene matches. Starting 14 to 28 days after autologous transplant, ipilimumab 1 mg/kg was given. This TCR derives from a male donor with diffuse large B-cell lymphoma. The rearrangement joins TRBV4-3 to TRBJ2-5; 7 nucleotides match TRBD2. This specimen consisted of PBMCs, obtained in a trial of ipilimumab plus nivolumab as post-transplant consolidation. The CDR3 is CASSQEGLAGGRETQYF. CDR3 in DNA: TGCGCCAGCAGCCAAGAGGGGTTAGCGGGTGGGCGGGAGACCCAGTACTTC.